This TCR beta chain was retrieved from a study of T cells in Graves' hyperthyroidism and ophthalmopathy. The study, taken as a whole, reports: Most clonotypes expanded in thyroid above 0.001 were likewise present in blood.

Regions amplified from RNA transcripts were the TCR beta CDR3 regions. The HTBI primer set drove a first-round RT-PCR of the TCR CDR3. TCRdb ran MiXCR on the multiplex PCR reads and lists one entry per CDR3 protein. The sample includes some 600,000 distinct CDR3 sequences, around 13% of them seen just once. When hyperthyroidism was first diagnosed, the blood sample was taken, preceding any ophthalmopathy symptoms. This clonotype was detected ten times or more. Its antigen is as yet unknown. Germline V CDR1 and CDR2: SQVTM, ANQGSEA. The CDR3 loop spans 14 amino acids. V was pared by 6 bases and J by 5 bases, with 8 bases of the junction left unmatched.

The gene calls are TRBV29-1 and TRBJ1-5, with 9 bases identical to TRBD1. The sequenced sample consisted of blood. The origin of this receptor is a woman aged 25 to 45 with Graves' hyperthyroidism that later progressed to Graves' ophthalmopathy. The CDR3 sequence: CSVATGTGHQPQHF. The CDR3 region has the DNA TGCAGCGTGGCAACCGGGACAGGGCATCAGCCCCAGCATTTT.